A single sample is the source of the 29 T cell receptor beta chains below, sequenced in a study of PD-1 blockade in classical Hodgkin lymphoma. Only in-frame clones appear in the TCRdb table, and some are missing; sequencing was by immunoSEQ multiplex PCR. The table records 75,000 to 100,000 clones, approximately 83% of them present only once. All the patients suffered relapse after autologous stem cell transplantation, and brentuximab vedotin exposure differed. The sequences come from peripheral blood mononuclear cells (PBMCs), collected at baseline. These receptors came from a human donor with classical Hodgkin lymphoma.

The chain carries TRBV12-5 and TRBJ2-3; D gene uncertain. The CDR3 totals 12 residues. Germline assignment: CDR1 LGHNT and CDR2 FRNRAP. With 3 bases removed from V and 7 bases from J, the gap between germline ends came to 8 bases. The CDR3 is CASGFHENTQYF. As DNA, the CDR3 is TGTGCTAGTGGTTTTCATGAGAATACGCAGTATTTT.

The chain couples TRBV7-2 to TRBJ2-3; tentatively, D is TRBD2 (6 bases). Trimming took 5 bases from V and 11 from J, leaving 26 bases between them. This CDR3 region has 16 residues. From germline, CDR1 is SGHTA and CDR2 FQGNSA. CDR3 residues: CASSPGDSSGSEGQYF. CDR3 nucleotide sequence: TGTGCCAGCAGCCCTGGGGACTCCTCAGGTTCCGAGGGGCAGTATTTT.

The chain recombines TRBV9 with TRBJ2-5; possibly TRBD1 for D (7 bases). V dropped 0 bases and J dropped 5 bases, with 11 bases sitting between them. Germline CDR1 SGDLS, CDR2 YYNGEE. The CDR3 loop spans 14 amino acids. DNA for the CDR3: TGTGCCAGCAGCGTAGCAGGGGGGCAGGAGACCCAGTACTTC. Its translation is CASSVAGGQETQYF.

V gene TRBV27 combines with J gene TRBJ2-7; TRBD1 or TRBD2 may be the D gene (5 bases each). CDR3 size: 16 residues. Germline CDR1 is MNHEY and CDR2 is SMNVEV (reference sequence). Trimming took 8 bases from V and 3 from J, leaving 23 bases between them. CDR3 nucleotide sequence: TGTGCCAGCTCCCGTCGAGAGGGACGGCGAGACTACGAGCAGTACTTC. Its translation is CASSRREGRRDYEQYF.

For the CDR3, the DNA is TGTGCCAGTAGTTGGGGGCTAGCGAGTAACAATGAGCAGTTCTTC. This translates into CASSWGLASNNEQFF. This sequence joins TRBV19 and TRBJ2-1; D is tentatively TRBD1 or TRBD2 (6 bases each). V was clipped by 5 bases and J by 5 bases, with 16 bases between them. Germline assignment: CDR1 LNHDA and CDR2 SQIVND (reference sequence). The CDR3 spans 15 residues. The full variable domain, completed using reference TRBV19 and TRBJ2-1, is DGGITQSPKYLFRKEGQNVTLSCEQNLNHDAMYWYRQDPGQGLRLIYYSQIVNDFQKGDIAEGYSVSREKKESFPLTVTSAQKNPTAFYLCASSWGLASNNEQFFGPGTRLTVL.

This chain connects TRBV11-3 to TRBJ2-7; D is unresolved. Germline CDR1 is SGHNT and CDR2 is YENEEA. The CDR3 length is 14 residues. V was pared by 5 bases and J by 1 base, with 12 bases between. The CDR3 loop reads CASSPGGRSYEQYF. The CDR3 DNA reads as TGTGCCAGCAGCCCGGGCGGCAGGTCCTACGAGCAGTACTTC.

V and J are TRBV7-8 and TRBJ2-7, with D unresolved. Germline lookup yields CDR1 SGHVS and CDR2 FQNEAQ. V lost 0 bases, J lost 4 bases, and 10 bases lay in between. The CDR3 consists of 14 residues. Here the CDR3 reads CASSLAGVGYEQYF. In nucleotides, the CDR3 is TGTGCCAGCAGCTTAGCTGGGGTCGGGTACGAGCAGTACTTC.

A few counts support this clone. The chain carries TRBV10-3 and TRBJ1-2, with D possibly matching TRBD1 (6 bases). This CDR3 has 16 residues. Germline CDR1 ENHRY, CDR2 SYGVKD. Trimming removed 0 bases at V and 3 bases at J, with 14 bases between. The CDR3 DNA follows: TGTGCCATCAGTGAGTCGGGACACCGACAGGACTATGGCTACACCTTC. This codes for CAISESGHRQDYGYTF.

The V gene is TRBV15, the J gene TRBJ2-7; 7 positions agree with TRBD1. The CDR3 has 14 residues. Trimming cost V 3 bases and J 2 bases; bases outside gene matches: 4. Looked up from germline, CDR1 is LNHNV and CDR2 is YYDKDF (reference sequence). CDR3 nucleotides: TGTGCCACCAGCAGCCGACAGGGAGCCTACGAGCAGTACTTC. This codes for CATSSRQGAYEQYF.

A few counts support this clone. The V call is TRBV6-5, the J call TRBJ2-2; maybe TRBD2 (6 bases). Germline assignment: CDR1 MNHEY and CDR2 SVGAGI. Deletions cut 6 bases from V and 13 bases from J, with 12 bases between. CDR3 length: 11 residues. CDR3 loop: CASSPGDGLFF. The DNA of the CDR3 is TGTGCCAGCAGCCCGGGGGATGGGCTGTTTTTT.

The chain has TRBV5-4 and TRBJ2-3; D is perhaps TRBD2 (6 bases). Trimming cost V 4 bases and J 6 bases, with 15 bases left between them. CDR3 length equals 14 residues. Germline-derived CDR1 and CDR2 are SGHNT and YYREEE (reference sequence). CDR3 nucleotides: TGTGCCAGCAGCCATCGGGACTCCGGGGATACGCAGTATTTT. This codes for CASSHRDSGDTQYF.

The CDR3 nucleotides are TGTGCCAGCAGTTTTGGGCAGGGTCCCCTACAGCCCCAGCATTTT. Its protein product is CASSFGQGPLQPQHF. V gene TRBV27 combines with J gene TRBJ1-5; TRBD1 might be the D (5 bases). Trimming removed 3 bases from V and 7 bases from J, with 16 bases in between. From germline, CDR1 is MNHEY and CDR2 SMNVEV (reference sequence). The CDR3 is 15 amino acids.

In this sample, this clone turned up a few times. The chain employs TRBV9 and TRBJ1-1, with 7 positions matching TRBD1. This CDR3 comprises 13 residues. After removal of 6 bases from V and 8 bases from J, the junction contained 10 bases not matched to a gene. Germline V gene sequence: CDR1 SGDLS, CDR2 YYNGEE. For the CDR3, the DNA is TGTGCCAGCAAGGGGACAGCTACCCGGGAAGCTTTCTTT. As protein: CASKGTATREAFF.

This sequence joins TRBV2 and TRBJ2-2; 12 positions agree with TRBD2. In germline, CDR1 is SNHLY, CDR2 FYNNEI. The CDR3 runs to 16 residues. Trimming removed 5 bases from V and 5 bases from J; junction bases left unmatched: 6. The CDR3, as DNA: TGTGCCAGCAGTAGACTAGCGGGAGTTGGTACCGGGGAGCTGTTTTTT. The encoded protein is CASSRLAGVGTGELFF.

In DNA form, the CDR3 reads TGTGCCAGCAGAGCGGACATGGGCGAGACCCAGTACTTC. Translated, it gives CASRADMGETQYF. The chain has TRBV6-1 and TRBJ2-5, with D tentatively TRBD1 or TRBD2 (5 bases each). V dropped 6 bases and J dropped 5 bases, with 13 bases sitting between them. Germline V gives CDR1 MNHNS, CDR2 SASEGT. The CDR3 loop spans 13 amino acids.

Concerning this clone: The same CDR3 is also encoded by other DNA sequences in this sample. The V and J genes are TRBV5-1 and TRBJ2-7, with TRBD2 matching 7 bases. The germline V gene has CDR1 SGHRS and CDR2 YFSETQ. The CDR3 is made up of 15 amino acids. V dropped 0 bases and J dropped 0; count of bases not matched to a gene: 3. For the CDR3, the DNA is TGCGCCAGCAGCTTGGCGGGCGGGGGCTCCTACGAGCAGTACTTC. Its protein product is CASSLAGGGSYEQYF.

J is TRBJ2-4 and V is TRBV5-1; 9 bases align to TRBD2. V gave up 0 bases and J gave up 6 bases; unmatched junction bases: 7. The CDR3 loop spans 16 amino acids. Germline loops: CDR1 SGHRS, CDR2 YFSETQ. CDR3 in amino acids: CASSLVASGMGNIQYF. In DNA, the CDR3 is TGCGCCAGCAGCTTGGTGGCTAGCGGGATGGGAAACATTCAGTACTTC.

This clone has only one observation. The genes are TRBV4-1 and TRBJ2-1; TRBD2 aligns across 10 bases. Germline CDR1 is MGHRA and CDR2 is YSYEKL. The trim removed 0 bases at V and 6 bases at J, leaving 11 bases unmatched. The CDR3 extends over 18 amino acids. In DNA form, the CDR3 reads TGCGCCAGCAGCCAAGACCCACTCGGAGCGGGAGGGGGCAATGAGCAGTTCTTC. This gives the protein CASSQDPLGAGGGNEQFF.

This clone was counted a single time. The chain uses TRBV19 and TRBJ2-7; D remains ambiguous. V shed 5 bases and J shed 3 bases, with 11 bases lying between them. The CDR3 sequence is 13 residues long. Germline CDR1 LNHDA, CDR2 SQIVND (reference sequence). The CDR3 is CASSQERHYEQYF. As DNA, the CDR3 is TGTGCCAGTAGTCAGGAGAGACACTACGAGCAGTACTTC.

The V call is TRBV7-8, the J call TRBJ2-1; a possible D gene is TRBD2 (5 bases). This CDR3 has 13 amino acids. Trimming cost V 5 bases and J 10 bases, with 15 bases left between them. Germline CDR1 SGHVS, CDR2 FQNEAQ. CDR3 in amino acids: CASSLERSGEQFF. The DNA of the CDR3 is TGTGCCAGCAGCCTCGAGCGGAGCGGAGAGCAGTTCTTC.

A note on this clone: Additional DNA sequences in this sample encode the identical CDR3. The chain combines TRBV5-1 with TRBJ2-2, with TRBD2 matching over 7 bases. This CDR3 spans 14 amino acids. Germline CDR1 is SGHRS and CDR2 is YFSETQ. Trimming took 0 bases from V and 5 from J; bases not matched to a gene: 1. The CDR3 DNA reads TGCGCCAGCAGCTTGGCCGGGGGGACCGGGGAGCTGTTTTTT. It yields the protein CASSLAGGTGELFF.

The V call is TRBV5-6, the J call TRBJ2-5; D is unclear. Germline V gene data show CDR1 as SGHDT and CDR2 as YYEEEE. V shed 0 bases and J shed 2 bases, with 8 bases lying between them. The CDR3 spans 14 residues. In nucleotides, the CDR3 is TGTGCCAGCAGCTTGGTGTCAGTACAAGAGACCCAGTACTTC. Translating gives CASSLVSVQETQYF. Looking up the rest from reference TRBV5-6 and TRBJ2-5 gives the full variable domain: DAGVTQSPTHLIKTRGQQVTLRCSPKSGHDTVSWYQQALGQGPQFIFQYYEEEERQRGNFPDRFSGHQFPNYSSELNVNALLLGDSALYLCASSLVSVQETQYFGPGTRLLVL.

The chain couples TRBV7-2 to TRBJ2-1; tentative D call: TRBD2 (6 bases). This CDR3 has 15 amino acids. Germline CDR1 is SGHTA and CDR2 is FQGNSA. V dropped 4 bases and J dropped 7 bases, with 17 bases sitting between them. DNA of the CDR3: TGTGCCAGCAGCTGGGCCGGGACTGGTACAAATGAGCAGTTCTTC. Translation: CASSWAGTGTNEQFF.

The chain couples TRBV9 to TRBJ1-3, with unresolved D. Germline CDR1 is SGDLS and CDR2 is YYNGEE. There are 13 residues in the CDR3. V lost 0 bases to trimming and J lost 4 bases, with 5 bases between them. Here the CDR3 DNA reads TGTGCCAGCAGCGTAGGAGACGGAAACACCATATATTTT. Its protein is CASSVGDGNTIYF.

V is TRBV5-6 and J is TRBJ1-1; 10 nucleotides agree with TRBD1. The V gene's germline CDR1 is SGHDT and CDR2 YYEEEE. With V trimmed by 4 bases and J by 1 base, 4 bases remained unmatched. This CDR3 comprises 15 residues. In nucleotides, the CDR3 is TGTGCCAGCAGCAGGGGACAGGGGAGGAACACTGAAGCTTTCTTT. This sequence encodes CASSRGQGRNTEAFF.

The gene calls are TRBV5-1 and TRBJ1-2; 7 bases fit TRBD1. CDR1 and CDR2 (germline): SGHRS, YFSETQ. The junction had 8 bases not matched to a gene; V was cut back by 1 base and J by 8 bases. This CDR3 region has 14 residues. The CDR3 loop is CASSLTTGEEGYTF. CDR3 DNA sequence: TGCGCCAGCAGCTTGACCACAGGGGAGGAAGGCTACACCTTC.

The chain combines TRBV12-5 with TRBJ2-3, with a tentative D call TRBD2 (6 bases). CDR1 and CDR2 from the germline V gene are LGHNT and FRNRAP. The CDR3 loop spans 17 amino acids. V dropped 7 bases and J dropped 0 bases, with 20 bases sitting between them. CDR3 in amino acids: CASASPRGGPSTDTQYF. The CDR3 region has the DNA TGTGCTAGTGCCTCCCCGCGGGGCGGACCTAGCACAGATACGCAGTATTTT.

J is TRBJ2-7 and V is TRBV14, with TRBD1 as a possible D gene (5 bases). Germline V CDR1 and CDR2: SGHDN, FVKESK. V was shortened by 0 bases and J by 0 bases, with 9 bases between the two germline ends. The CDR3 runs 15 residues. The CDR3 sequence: CASSQDTGISYEQYF. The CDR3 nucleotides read TGTGCCAGCAGCCAAGATACAGGCATCTCCTACGAGCAGTACTTC.

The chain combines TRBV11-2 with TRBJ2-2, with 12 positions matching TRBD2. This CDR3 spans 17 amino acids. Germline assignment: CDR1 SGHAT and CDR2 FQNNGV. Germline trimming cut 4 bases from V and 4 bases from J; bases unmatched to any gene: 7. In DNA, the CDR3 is TGTGCCAGCAGCTCGACTAGCGGGAGTTGGGGCACCGGGGAGCTGTTTTTT. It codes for CASSSTSGSWGTGELFF.